The T cell receptor beta chain described here comes from a study of blood T cell repertoires in COVID-19. Study as a whole: Collection of acute and convalescent COVID-19 samples took place in the United States, Italy and Spain. From T cells, B-cell-depleted T cells, or PBMCs came the material, which was cDNA or gDNA.

CDR1 and CDR2 (germline): MGHDK, SYGVNS. The ends lost 4 bases at V and 8 bases at J; junction bases unmatched: 6. The CDR3 length is 14 residues. TCRdb's table, derived via immunoSEQ multiplex PCR, lists solely in-frame clones and lacks some. Here the sample spans fewer than 700,000 clones, 70% to 90% being singletons. In Seattle, patients joined the study during active infection and were tracked longitudinally. This clonotype originated in a woman aged 50 to 65 with COVID-19, enrolled during active disease. The chain is built from TRBV25-1 and TRBJ1-4, with 8 bases that match TRBD1. What was sequenced was peripheral blood. This chain's CDR3 is CASSATGEVEKLFF. The CDR3 bases are TGTGCCAGCAGTGCGACAGGGGAGGTGGAAAAACTGTTTTTT. Complete variable domain (other parts from reference TRBV25-1 and TRBJ1-4): EADIYQTPRYLVIGTGKKITLECSQTMGHDKMYWYQQDPGMELHLIHYSYGVNSTEKGDLSSESTVSRIRTEHFPLTLESARPSHTSQYLCASSATGEVEKLFFGSGTQLSVL.